The next 18 T cell receptor beta chains were all read from a single sample in a study of regulatory T cells in long-lasting Graves disease. Arm-PCR of CDR3 regions and iRepertoire HTBI primers were the basis on which TCR beta libraries were built. TCRdb recomputed calls from the multiplex PCR reads with MiXCR, one row per CDR3 protein. The table has 360,000 or so distinct CDR3 sequences, about 10% seen once. Time point noted: newly diagnosed GD, antithyroid drugs for less than 3 months. The TCR library used RNA extracted from PBMCs. This same sample was also part of a study on T cells in Graves' hyperthyroidism and ophthalmopathy.

The sample in question was peripheral blood mononuclear cells (PBMCs), obtained at new diagnosis, from a patient treated with antithyroid drugs. The receptors originated from a young woman with Graves disease.

This clonotype was counted at least ten times. This rearrangement joins TRBV5-6 to TRBJ2-5; D not resolved. CDR3 size: 16 residues. The V and J ends lost 2 bases and 0 bases respectively, with 14 bases between them. Germline values: CDR1 SGHDT, CDR2 YYEEEE. The CDR3 DNA reads TGTGCCAGCAGCTTTGAAGTTCGGGCAGACCAAGAGACCCAGTACTTC. It encodes CASSFEVRADQETQYF.

This clonotype has at least ten counts. The V and J genes are TRBV12-3 or TRBV12-4 and TRBJ2-3; D not certain. The ends were cut back, 2 bases at V and 0 bases at J, with 12 bases in the middle. This CDR3 has 16 amino acids. CDR3 sequence (DNA): TGTGCCAGCAGTTTATTTGGACCACCGAGCACAGATACGCAGTATTTT. Protein: CASSLFGPPSTDTQYF.

The V call is TRBV6-2 or TRBV6-3, the J call TRBJ1-2; weak D call: TRBD1 (5 bases). The CDR3 extends over 12 amino acids. Germline V gene lookup returns CDR1 MNHEY and CDR2 SVGEGT. Between the trimmed V and J ends, which lost 0 bases and 8 bases, there was a span of 7 bases. In nucleotides, the CDR3 is TGTGCCAGCAGTTACTCATGGGGCGGCTACACCTTC. Its translation: CASSYSWGGYTF.

This clonotype was found many times. This chain connects TRBV7-2 to TRBJ1-1; D not certain. The V gene lost 3 bases and the J gene lost 6 bases, with 14 bases spanning the gap. The CDR3 is made up of 14 amino acids. The germline V gene has CDR1 SGHTA and CDR2 FQGNSA. The CDR3: CASSFEGWVSEAFF. DNA of the CDR3: TGTGCCAGCAGCTTTGAGGGATGGGTGTCTGAAGCTTTCTTT.

V usage is TRBV3-1 and J usage is TRBJ1-6; D possibly corresponds to TRBD1 (5 bases). From germline, CDR1 is LGHDT and CDR2 YNNKEL (reference sequence). CDR3 length: 13 amino acids. Trimming removed 0 bases at V and 9 bases at J, with 6 bases between. As DNA, the CDR3 is TGTGCCAGCAGCCAAGAGGGGGGTTCACCCCTCCACTTT. Protein: CASSQEGGSPLHF.

This clonotype was seen a handful of times. This chain links TRBV4-3 with TRBJ2-3, with D maybe TRBD2 (6 bases). Germline V gene lookup returns CDR1 LGHNA and CDR2 YSLEER. The ends were cut back, 3 bases at V and 2 bases at J, with 12 bases in the middle. CDR3 length: 15 residues. This CDR3 is CASSQGDFNTDTQYF. In DNA form, the CDR3 reads TGCGCCAGCAGCCAGGGGGACTTTAACACAGATACGCAGTATTTT.

The chain combines TRBV4-1 with TRBJ2-5; D could derive from TRBD1 or TRBD2 (7 bases each). The CDR3 has 17 amino acids. The V and J ends lost 3 bases and 5 bases respectively, with 22 bases between them. Germline CDR1 is MGHRA and CDR2 is YSYEKL. The CDR3 DNA reads TGCGCCAGCAGCCAGAGGGGGCGGGGGAGCTTGAGGGAGACCCAGTACTTC. Its translation: CASSQRGRGSLRETQYF.

This clonotype was seen many times. This chain connects TRBV27 to TRBJ1-1; D is uncertain. The germline gives CDR1 MNHEY, CDR2 SMNVEV (reference sequence). The CDR3 runs 17 residues. V gave up 2 bases and J gave up 1 base, with 17 bases separating them. The DNA of the CDR3 is TGTGCCAGCAGTTTACGGGCAGGCCTCATCGCGAACACTGAAGCTTTCTTT. As protein: CASSLRAGLIANTEAFF.

This clonotype was counted ten times or more. This rearrangement joins TRBV6-2 or TRBV6-3 to TRBJ2-1, with 9 bases aligning to TRBD2. The CDR3 contains 18 residues. The germline V gene has CDR1 MNHEY and CDR2 SVGEGT. Trimming removed 6 bases from V and 0 bases from J; junction bases left unmatched: 12. The CDR3 coding sequence is TGTGCCAGCAGAACCGCAGGACTAGCGTCGTACTCCTACAATGAGCAGTTCTTC. This encodes CASRTAGLASYSYNEQFF.

The V and J genes are TRBV20-1 and TRBJ2-3; D is undetermined. Trimming stripped 5 bases from V and 3 bases from J, with 21 bases between. Per the germline V gene, CDR1 is DFQATT and CDR2 is SNEGSKA (reference sequence). This CDR3 region has 16 residues. The CDR3: CSARKLVGPPTDTQYF. As DNA, the CDR3 is TGCAGTGCTCGCAAGCTAGTCGGCCCCCCAACAGATACGCAGTATTTT.

The table lists this clonotype with a few counts. The rearrangement links TRBV6-1 to TRBJ2-5, with TRBD1 identical over 7 bases. Germline CDR1 reads MNHNS; CDR2 reads SASEGT. Trimming removed 6 bases from V and 4 bases from J; junction bases left unmatched: 5. There are 13 residues in the CDR3. CDR3 coding DNA: TGTGCCAGCAGACGTACAGGGGCAGAGACCCAGTACTTC. The encoded protein is CASRRTGAETQYF.

This clonotype was observed many times. This sequence joins TRBV27 and TRBJ2-1; TRBD2 matches 8 bases. CDR1 is MNHEY, CDR2 SMNVEV, per germline (reference sequence). The CDR3 has 14 residues. The J segment lost 9 bases and the V segment lost 6 bases, leaving 10 bases of the junction unmatched. The CDR3 here is CASRIYGTRVEQFF. CDR3 bases: TGTGCCAGCAGGATATACGGGACTAGAGTTGAGCAGTTCTTC.

A remark on this clonotype: Being one base from a much bigger clone, this may be a read error. The V gene is TRBV10-3, the J gene TRBJ2-3; 8 nucleotides line up with TRBD2. Per germline, CDR1 ENHRY and CDR2 SYGVKD. The CDR3 is 14 amino acids. J gave up 1 base and V 5 bases, and 2 bases lay outside the gene matches. CDR3 sequence reads: CAISSGGGTDTQYF. The DNA for the CDR3 is TGTGCCATCAGTAGCGGGGGAGGCACAGATACGCAGTATTTT.

This clonotype has just a few counts. The chain combines TRBV4-2 with TRBJ2-5, with 11 bases aligning to TRBD2. The CDR3 has 17 residues. The germline V gene encodes CDR1 LGHNA and CDR2 YNFKEQ. Germline trimming cut 3 bases from V and 2 bases from J; bases unmatched to any gene: 8. CDR3: CASSHLEVAGGQETQYF. The CDR3 DNA reads as TGTGCCAGCAGCCACCTCGAGGTAGCGGGGGGGCAAGAGACCCAGTACTTC.

At least ten counts were recorded for this clonotype. This chain uses TRBV20-1 with TRBJ2-2, with TRBD2 identical over 12 bases. CDR1 is DFQATT, CDR2 SNEGSKA, per germline (reference sequence). The trim removed 2 bases at V and 7 bases at J, leaving 8 bases unmatched. CDR3 length equals 16 residues. In DNA form, the CDR3 reads TGCAGTGCTAGACCTAGCGGGAGGGACTGGGGCGGGGAGCTGTTTTTT. Encoded protein: CSARPSGRDWGGELFF.

The V call is TRBV5-1, the J call TRBJ2-1, with D possibly being TRBD1 (6 bases). V gave up 10 bases and J gave up 6 bases, with 17 bases separating them. CDR1 SGHRS and CDR2 YFSETQ come from the germline V gene. This CDR3 is built from 13 residues. CDR3 region: CASCYPGANEQFF. CDR3 in DNA: TGCGCCTCGTGTTACCCAGGGGCCAATGAGCAGTTCTTC.

V usage is TRBV4-2 and J usage is TRBJ2-7; a possible D gene is TRBD1 (5 bases). V lost 1 base and J 0 bases, leaving 13 bases between the germline ends. This CDR3 contains 16 residues. Germline assignment: CDR1 LGHNA and CDR2 YNFKEQ. The chain's CDR3 is CASSQVIRASSYEQYF. The CDR3 DNA reads as TGTGCCAGCAGCCAAGTCATCAGGGCTAGCTCCTACGAGCAGTACTTC.

Comment on this clonotype: This clone may be a read error of a much larger clone one base away. The V gene is TRBV19, the J gene TRBJ2-3; D remains ambiguous. The end of the DNA is better explained by TRBJ1-1, so the J call may be wrong. Germline lookup yields CDR1 LNHDA and CDR2 SQIVND (reference sequence). The CDR3 totals 11 residues. The CDR3 sequence is CASSIETGAFF. The CDR3, as DNA: TGTGCCAGTAGTATAGAGACTGGAGCTTTCTTT.